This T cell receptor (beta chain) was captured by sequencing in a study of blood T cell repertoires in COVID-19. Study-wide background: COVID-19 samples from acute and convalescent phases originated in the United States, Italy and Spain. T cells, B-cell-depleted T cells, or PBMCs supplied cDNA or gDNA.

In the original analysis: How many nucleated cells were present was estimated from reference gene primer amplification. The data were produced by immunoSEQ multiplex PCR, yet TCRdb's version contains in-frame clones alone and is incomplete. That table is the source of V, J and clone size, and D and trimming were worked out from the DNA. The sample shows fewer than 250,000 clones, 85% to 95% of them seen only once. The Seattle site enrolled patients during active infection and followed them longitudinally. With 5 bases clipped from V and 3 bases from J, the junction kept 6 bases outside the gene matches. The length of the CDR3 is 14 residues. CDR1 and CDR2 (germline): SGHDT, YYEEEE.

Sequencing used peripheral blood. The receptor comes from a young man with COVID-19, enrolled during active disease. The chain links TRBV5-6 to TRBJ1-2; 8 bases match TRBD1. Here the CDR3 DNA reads TGTGCCAGCAGGCCGGACAGGGTTCACTATGGCTACACCTTC. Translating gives CASRPDRVHYGYTF. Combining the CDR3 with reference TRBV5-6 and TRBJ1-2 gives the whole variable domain DAGVTQSPTHLIKTRGQQVTLRCSPKSGHDTVSWYQQALGQGPQFIFQYYEEEERQRGNFPDRFSGHQFPNYSSELNVNALLLGDSALYLCASRPDRVHYGYTFGSGTRLTVV.